A single sample is the source of the 5 T cell receptor beta chains below, sequenced in a study of cytomegalovirus exposure and HLA in healthy donors. The PCR had 60 Vbeta and 13 Jbeta primers. Produced via immunoSEQ multiplex PCR; TCRdb's table is partial and in-frame only. The sample lists about 82,000 clones, 70% to 80% occurring once. Sequenced sample: PBMCs. The receptors were gathered from a young man in good health and CMV-seropositive.

The chain is built from TRBV19 and TRBJ1-1; TRBD1 is a possible D gene (6 bases). In germline, CDR1 is LNHDA, CDR2 SQIVND (reference sequence). The CDR3 totals 14 residues. V was shortened by 5 bases and J by 4 bases, with 14 bases between the two germline ends. Here the CDR3 reads CASSATQGSTEAFF. The CDR3, as DNA: TGTGCCAGTAGTGCTACACAGGGTTCCACTGAAGCTTTCTTT.

The CDR3 nucleotides are TGTGCCAGCAGCGCGACAGAGTACAATGAGCAGTTCTTC. Translated: CASSATEYNEQFF. The gene calls are TRBV11-2 and TRBJ2-1, with D possibly being TRBD1 (5 bases). CDR1 and CDR2 from the germline V gene are SGHAT and FQNNGV. The V and J ends lost 5 bases and 4 bases respectively, with 9 bases between them. This CDR3 spans 13 amino acids.

A single count supports this clone. This chain uses TRBV4-2 with TRBJ2-1, with 7 bases identical to TRBD2. The CDR3 totals 15 residues. Germline CDR1 is LGHNA and CDR2 is YNFKEQ. The V gene end was trimmed by 4 bases and the J gene end by 9 bases; junction bases not matched to a gene: 12. The CDR3 here is CASSLGAGSSLEQFF. CDR3 nucleotide sequence: TGTGCCAGCAGCCTCGGAGCGGGGAGTTCTCTTGAGCAGTTCTTC.

The chain uses TRBV28 and TRBJ2-5; 10 nucleotides match TRBD2. With 5 bases clipped from V and 5 bases from J, the junction kept 11 bases outside the gene matches. The germline CDR1 and CDR2 sequences are MDHEN and SYDVKM. The length of the CDR3 is 16 residues. CDR3 region: CASSPWTSGEGETQYF. The CDR3 coding sequence is TGTGCCAGCAGTCCATGGACTAGCGGAGAGGGGGAGACCCAGTACTTC.

The chain is built from TRBV27 and TRBJ1-4, with 9 bases identical to TRBD1. Germline V lookup: CDR1 MNHEY, CDR2 SMNVEV (reference sequence). The CDR3 has 14 amino acids. The trim removed 3 bases at V and 7 bases at J, leaving 3 bases unmatched. CDR3 sequence reads: CASSLTGGSEKLFF. CDR3 nucleotides: TGTGCCAGCAGTTTGACAGGGGGATCTGAAAAACTGTTTTTT.